The source of this TCR beta chain is a study of shared clonotypes between healthy human individuals. The method was immunoSEQ multiplex PCR; TCRdb's version includes in-frame clones alone and lacks a portion of them. The data contain 1.5 million to 1.9 million clones, 98% of them singletons. The sequenced sample was naive CD4+ T cells sorted from blood. The subset: CD45RA+ positively selected. The source is a man in his thirties or forties in good health.

The CDR3 spells CASTLSRGNYPLYEQYF. The CDR3 DNA reads TGCGCCAGCACCCTTAGCAGGGGAAACTACCCACTCTACGAGCAGTACTTC. The chain has TRBV10-1 and TRBJ2-7; D may be TRBD1 (6 bases). V was trimmed by 7 bases and J by 3 bases, leaving 25 bases between them. The CDR3 has 17 residues. CDR1 and CDR2 (germline): WNHNN, SYGVQD (reference sequence).